The source of this TCR beta chain is a study of blood T cell repertoires in COVID-19. Background on the study: Specimens from acute and convalescent COVID-19 originated in the United States, Italy and Spain. From T cells, B-cell-depleted T cells, or PBMCs came the material, which was cDNA or gDNA.

Authors' methods: Reference gene primer amplification gave nucleated cell count estimates. TCRdb keeps only in-frame clones here, not all; method: immunoSEQ multiplex PCR. V and J calls and clone size are given by that table; D and trimming were obtained from the DNA. The table has 84,000 or so clones, approximately 90% seen once; the top ten hold more than 4.5%. The CDR3 runs to 18 residues. The junction had 9 bases not matched to a gene; V was cut back by 5 bases and J by 0 bases. CDR1 MNHEY and CDR2 SMNVEV come from the germline V gene (reference sequence). The chain carries TRBV27 and TRBJ2-4; 11 positions agree with TRBD1. Material for sequencing was peripheral blood. This TCR was recovered from a man in his sixties with acute or convalescent COVID-19. Here the CDR3 DNA reads TGTGCCAGCAGTAACCGGGACAGGGGGTTGTTAGCCAAAAACATTCAGTACTTC. This codes for CASSNRDRGLLAKNIQYF.